This entry concerns a single TCR beta chain. Treatment here: oral pan-JAK inhibitor, 5-10 mg twice daily. Patients with alopecia areata provided lesional scalp punch biopsies as well as peripheral blood. This sample is part of a study of CD8+ T cells in alopecia areata. Study-wide context: Treated patients swallowed 5 to 10 mg of oral tofacitinib twice daily.

Per the germline V gene, CDR1 is MNHEY and CDR2 is SMNVEV (reference sequence). This CDR3 region has 17 residues. The germline V and J ends were trimmed by 2 bases and 0 bases, with 16 bases remaining between them. The authors extracted RNA and reverse transcribed it into cDNA as the sequencing template. TCRdb keeps only in-frame clones here, not all; method: immunoSEQ multiplex PCR. The sample has 95,000 to 100,000 clones; 60% are singletons. Sequenced material: CD8+ T cells sorted from blood, taken between weeks 55 and 65, from a patient treated with tofacitinib. The clonotype was recovered from a human donor with alopecia areata. The chain links TRBV27 to TRBJ1-2; the D is unclear. CDR3 in amino acids: CASSLAPPLFANYGYTF. Here the CDR3 DNA reads TGTGCCAGCAGTTTAGCCCCCCCACTATTCGCTAACTATGGCTACACCTTC.